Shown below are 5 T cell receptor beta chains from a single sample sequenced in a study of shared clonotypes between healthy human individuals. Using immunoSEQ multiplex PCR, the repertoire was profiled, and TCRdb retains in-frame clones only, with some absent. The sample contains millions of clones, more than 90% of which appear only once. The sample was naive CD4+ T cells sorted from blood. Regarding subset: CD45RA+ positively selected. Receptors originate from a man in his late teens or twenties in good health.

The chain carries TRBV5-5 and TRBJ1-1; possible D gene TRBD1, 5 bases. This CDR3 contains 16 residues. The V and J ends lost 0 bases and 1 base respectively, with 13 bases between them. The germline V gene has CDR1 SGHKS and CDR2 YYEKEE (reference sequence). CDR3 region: CASSLGRGAQNTEAFF. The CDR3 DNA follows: TGTGCCAGCAGCTTGGGGCGCGGGGCCCAGAACACTGAAGCTTTCTTT.

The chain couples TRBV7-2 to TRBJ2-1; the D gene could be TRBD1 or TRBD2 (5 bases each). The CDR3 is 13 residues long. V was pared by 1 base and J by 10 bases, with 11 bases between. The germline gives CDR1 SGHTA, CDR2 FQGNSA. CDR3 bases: TGTGCCAGCAGCTTAGAGAGGGGCCTCGAGCAGTTCTTC. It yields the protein CASSLERGLEQFF.

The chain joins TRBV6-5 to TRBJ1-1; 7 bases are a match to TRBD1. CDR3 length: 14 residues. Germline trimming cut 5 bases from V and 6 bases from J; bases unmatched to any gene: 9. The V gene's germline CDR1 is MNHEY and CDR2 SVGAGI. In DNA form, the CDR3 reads TGTGCCAGCAGTGACAGGGTAACAATCGCTGAAGCTTTCTTT. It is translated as CASSDRVTIAEAFF.

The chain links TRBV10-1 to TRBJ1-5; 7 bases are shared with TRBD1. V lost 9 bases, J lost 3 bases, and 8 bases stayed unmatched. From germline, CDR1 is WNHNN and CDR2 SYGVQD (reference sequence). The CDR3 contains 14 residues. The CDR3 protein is CARTRDRHNQPQHF. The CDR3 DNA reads TGCGCCAGAACGCGGGACAGACACAATCAGCCCCAGCATTTT.

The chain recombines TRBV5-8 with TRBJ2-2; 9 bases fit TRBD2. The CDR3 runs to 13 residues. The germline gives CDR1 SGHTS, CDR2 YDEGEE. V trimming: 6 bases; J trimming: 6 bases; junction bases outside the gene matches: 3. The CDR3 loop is CASTAGGPGELFF. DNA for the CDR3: TGTGCCAGCACCGCGGGAGGGCCCGGGGAGCTGTTTTTT.